Listed below are T cell receptor beta chains from one sample, sequenced in a study of cytomegalovirus exposure and HLA in healthy donors. The protocol was immunoSEQ multiplex PCR, while the TCRdb copy is restricted to in-frame clones and leaves out a portion. Of 200,000 or so clones detected, more than 75% appear once; the ten largest clones hold less than 9%. Sequenced sample: PBMCs. Source of these receptors: a man between 18 and 35 years old in good health and CMV-seropositive. Both conserved end residues are part of each CDR3. D genes are given only for firm matches. Clone size is stated in some rows and not others, as once, few, many or a class when expanded.

- TRBJ1-4 TRBV7-9 TRBD1 TGTGCCAGCAACCCGGGACAGGGGTTTGGCGTTGAAAAACTGTTTTTT CASNPGQGFGVEKLFF
- TRBJ1-2 TRBV5-4 TRBD1 TGTGCCAGCAGCCAGACAGGGGACTATGGCTACACCTTC CASSQTGDYGYTF
- TRBJ2-7 TRBV7-9 TRBD2 TGTGCCAGCAGCTGGGGGGGGGTGGACGAGCAGTACTTC CASSWGGVDEQYF
- TRBJ2-1 TRBV4-1 - TGCGCCAGCAGCCAAGAGGGAGGGGGCTCCTACAATGAGCAGTTCTTC CASSQEGGGSYNEQFF
many TRBJ2-4 TRBV5-4 TRBD1 TGTGCCAGCAGCGATGAGGACAGGTCGAACATTCAGTACTTC CASSDEDRSNIQYF
- TRBJ2-5 TRBV19 TRBD1 TGTGCCAGTAGTAGCTGGACAGGGAAAGAGACCCAGTACTTC CASSSWTGKETQYF
- TRBJ1-2 TRBV15 - TGTGCCACCAGCAGGGACGTCACAGGGTCGAATGGCTACACCTTC CATSRDVTGSNGYTF
- TRBJ1-4 TRBV5-1 - TGCGCCAGCAGCAAAAATGGGGAGGCTAATGAAAAACTGTTTTTT CASSKNGEANEKLFF
- TRBJ1-2 TRBV4-2 - TGTGCCAGCAGCCCTGGAGGGGGCTACACCTTC CASSPGGGYTF
- TRBJ2-7 TRBV2 TRBD2 TGTGCCAGCAGCGGGATTTATTGGACTAGCGGGAGGGGCCCTTACGAGCAGTACTTC CASSGIYWTSGRGPYEQYF
- TRBJ2-1 TRBV10-3 TRBD2 TGTGCCATCACGCCTAGCGGGACTACGGTTCCGTTCTTC CAITPSGTTVPFF
- TRBJ2-7 TRBV5-1 TRBD1 TGCGCCAGCAGCTTGGCCGGGACAGAACTTGGGGAGCAGTACTTC CASSLAGTELGEQYF
- TRBJ1-4 TRBV2 - TGTGCCAGCAGTGCGATTGGGACAAGCAATGAAAAACTGTTTTTT CASSAIGTSNEKLFF
few TRBJ1-1 TRBV29-1 TRBD1 TGCAGCGTCACGGGGCTAAAGGACAGGGTCAACACTGAAGCTTTCTTT CSVTGLKDRVNTEAFF
- TRBJ2-5 TRBV7-6 TRBD2 TGTGCCAGCAGCGACCGGACTAGCGGGAGACAAGAGACCCAGTACTTC CASSDRTSGRQETQYF
- TRBJ2-7 TRBV5-1 - TGCGCCAGCAACCGGGACACGTCCTACGAGCAGTACTTC CASNRDTSYEQYF
- TRBJ1-2 TRBV28 TRBD1 TGTGCCAGCAGTACCGGGACAGGGGGGACAGCTAACTATGGCTACACCTTC CASSTGTGGTANYGYTF
- TRBJ2-5 TRBV6-1 - TGTGCCAGCAGTTCCGGGGAGACCCAGTACTTC CASSSGETQYF
- TRBJ2-7 TRBV6-1 - TGTGCCAGCTCGGTGACCTACGAGCAGTACTTC CASSVTYEQYF
- TRBJ2-5 TRBV4-1 TRBD2 TGCGCCAGCAGCCAAGATCCCGGGAGGAAAGAGACCCAGTACTTC CASSQDPGRKETQYF